This T cell receptor (beta chain) was captured in a study of cytomegalovirus exposure and HLA in healthy donors. In the study overall: Later, an analysis reported that the approximately 120 validation repertoires had used the same platform as the approximately 600 first-cohort repertoires.

The germline V gene has CDR1 MNHEY and CDR2 SVGAGI. The germline V and J ends were trimmed by 2 bases and 0 bases, with 5 bases remaining between them. The CDR3 has 14 residues. Study observations and caveats: It was found in a later analysis that first-cohort TCR clusters tended to co-occur in the 100 to 150 validation repertoires. Per published reports, the classifier diagnosed cytomegalovirus status with high specificity and sensitivity.

As to this clone: The antigen remains undetermined.

Generated by immunoSEQ multiplex PCR, the TCRdb table keeps only in-frame clones and is missing some. The sample shows some 200,000 clones, around nine tenths of them seen only once. The donors were members of the validation cohort, which comprised 120 subjects and was separate from the first cohort of fewer than 700 subjects. The chain has TRBV6-5 and TRBJ2-1; no reliable D call. Material: PBMCs. This clonotype was sampled from a man aged 25 to 40 in good health and CMV-seropositive. CDR3 amino acids: CASSYRSSYNEQFF. DNA for the CDR3: TGTGCCAGCAGTTACCGTAGCTCCTACAATGAGCAGTTCTTC.